The 18 T cell receptor beta chains below all came from one sample that was sequenced in a study of blood T cell repertoires in COVID-19. TCRdb's table, derived via immunoSEQ multiplex PCR, lists solely in-frame clones and lacks some. Of some 330,000 clones in the sample, around 90% were seen once. The sample consisted of PBMCs or T cells enriched from blood (not recorded which). These receptors were collected from a man aged 25-45 years who had recovered from COVID-19.

The chain joins TRBV3-1 (or the pseudogene TRBV3-2) to TRBJ2-3; possible D gene TRBD1, 6 bases. Germline CDR1 LGHDT, CDR2 YNNKEL (reference sequence). CDR3 length: 16 amino acids. The V end lost 7 bases, the J end lost 4 bases, and 21 bases lay between the germline ends. The CDR3 nucleotides are TGTGCCAGCACAGGGGCACGGATTGCCCTCCCAGATACGCAGTATTTT. This codes for CASTGARIALPDTQYF.

The chain combines TRBV30 with TRBJ2-3; D might be TRBD2 (6 bases). The germline V gene has CDR1 GTSNPN and CDR2 SVGIG (reference sequence). The CDR3 covers 14 residues. Trimming removed 1 base from V and 0 bases from J, with 8 bases in between. CDR3 region: CAWSDGGSTDTQYF. The CDR3 DNA reads TGTGCCTGGAGTGACGGGGGAAGCACAGATACGCAGTATTTT. Supplemented by reference TRBV30 and TRBJ2-3, the full variable domain reads SQTIHQWPATLVQPVGSPLSLECTVEGTSNPNLYWYRQAAGRGLQLLFYSVGIGQISSEVPQNLSASRPQDRQFILSSKKLLLSDSGFYLCAWSDGGSTDTQYFGPGTRLTVL.

This chain connects TRBV19 to TRBJ2-3; D unresolved. CDR3 size: 15 residues. Germline CDR1 and CDR2: LNHDA and SQIVND (reference sequence). V was trimmed by 9 bases and J by 1 base, leaving 17 bases between them. CDR3 loop: CASRRGASGTDTQYF. The CDR3 DNA sequence: TGTGCCAGCCGTCGCGGCGCCTCCGGCACAGATACGCAGTATTTT.

This chain connects TRBV11-2 to TRBJ2-2; 7 nucleotides match TRBD1. Trimming took 0 bases from V and 0 from J; bases not matched to a gene: 7. Germline CDR1 is SGHAT and CDR2 is FQNNGV. The CDR3 runs 18 residues. The CDR3 region has the DNA TGTGCCAGCAGCTTAGAGATCAGGGGGTCCACGAACACCGGGGAGCTGTTTTTT. This translates into CASSLEIRGSTNTGELFF.

Comment on this clone: At the DNA level, this CDR3 is encoded by other sequences in the same sample as well. The chain joins TRBV12-3 or TRBV12-4 to TRBJ2-1; the D gene is possibly TRBD1 (6 bases). Between the trimmed V and J ends, which lost 3 bases and 4 bases, there was a span of 7 bases. This CDR3 contains 13 residues. The CDR3 protein is CASSLGTYNEQFF. Here the CDR3 DNA reads TGTGCCAGCAGTTTGGGGACATACAATGAGCAGTTCTTC.

The genes are TRBV24-1 and TRBJ1-1; D gene ambiguous. Germline V gives CDR1 KGHDR, CDR2 SFDVKD. The V end was cut by 4 bases, the J end by 4 bases, with 9 bases between. The CDR3 is 13 residues long. CDR3 loop: CATSDTPGTEAFF. CDR3 DNA sequence: TGTGCCACCAGTGACACCCCGGGCACTGAAGCTTTCTTT.

The chain couples TRBV4-1 to TRBJ1-1; 7 bases agree with TRBD1. The length of the CDR3 is 14 residues. CDR1 is MGHRA and CDR2 is YSYEKL in the germline V gene. J gave up 4 bases and V 4 bases, and 6 bases lay outside the gene matches. The CDR3 region is CASSPHDRVTEAFF. For the CDR3, the DNA is TGCGCCAGCAGCCCGCACGACAGGGTCACTGAAGCTTTCTTT.

The V and J genes are TRBV2 and TRBJ2-3; 8 nucleotides match TRBD2. CDR1 and CDR2 from the germline V gene are SNHLY and FYNNEI. There are 15 residues in the CDR3. After removal of 5 bases from V and 2 bases from J, the junction contained 6 bases not matched to a gene. CDR3 bases: TGTGCCAGCAGTTATAGCGGGGCATTCACAGATACGCAGTATTTT. Translated, it gives CASSYSGAFTDTQYF.

The rearrangement links TRBV15 to TRBJ2-7; D is possibly TRBD2 (5 bases). The CDR3 extends over 16 amino acids. Trimming took 1 base from V and 2 from J, leaving 15 bases between them. Germline V gene lookup returns CDR1 LNHNV and CDR2 YYDKDF (reference sequence). The CDR3 DNA is TGTGCCACCAGCAGAGGACTACGGGTGGAGGCCTACGAGCAGTACTTC. Protein product: CATSRGLRVEAYEQYF.

The chain links TRBV28 to TRBJ1-4; 7 bases match TRBD1. V gave up 1 base and J gave up 3 bases; unmatched junction bases: 5. Germline V gene data show CDR1 as MDHEN and CDR2 as SYDVKM. The length of the CDR3 is 16 residues. Written as DNA, the CDR3 is TGTGCCAGCAGTTTATCTGGAGGGACAGCTAATGAAAAACTGTTTTTT. It specifies CASSLSGGTANEKLFF. The full variable domain, in which reference TRBV28 and TRBJ1-4 provide the parts outside the CDR3, is DVKVTQSSRYLVKRTGEKVFLECVQDMDHENMFWYRQDPGLGLRLIYFSYDVKMKEKGDIPEGYSVSREKKERFSLILESASTNQTSMYLCASSLSGGTANEKLFFGSGTQLSVL.

The CDR3 loop is CASSLSGPNSPLHF. The CDR3 nucleotides read TGTGCCAGCAGTTTATCTGGGCCAAATTCACCCCTCCACTTT. This chain links TRBV28 with TRBJ1-6, with D unresolved. CDR1 is MDHEN, CDR2 SYDVKM, per germline. This CDR3 has 14 amino acids. Trimming shortened V by 1 base and J by 7 bases, and 8 bases separated the two germline ends.

The rearrangement joins TRBV7-8 to TRBJ2-5; possible D gene TRBD2, 6 bases. The germline V and J ends were trimmed by 5 bases and 1 base, with 11 bases remaining between them. This CDR3 spans 14 amino acids. Looked up from germline, CDR1 is SGHVS and CDR2 is FQNEAQ. CDR3 residues: CASSQRAFQETQYF. CDR3 in DNA: TGTGCCAGCAGCCAGCGGGCCTTCCAAGAGACCCAGTACTTC.

The chain joins TRBV5-6 to TRBJ2-5; 13 bases agree with TRBD2. CDR3 length: 16 amino acids. V lost 2 bases and J lost 2; bases outside the gene matches: 3. The germline CDR1 and CDR2 sequences are SGHDT and YYEEEE. DNA for the CDR3: TGTGCCAGCAGCTTTTGGACTAGCGGGGGACAAGAGACCCAGTACTTC. Its translation: CASSFWTSGGQETQYF.

The V gene is TRBV19, the J gene TRBJ2-7; TRBD2 is a possible D gene (6 bases). The V gene lost 4 bases and the J gene lost 0 bases, with 16 bases spanning the gap. CDR3 length: 16 amino acids. CDR1 and CDR2 (germline): LNHDA, SQIVND (reference sequence). The CDR3 DNA is TGTGCCAGTAGTACGGTTCGGGGGAGTGGCTCCTACGAGCAGTACTTC. This translates into CASSTVRGSGSYEQYF.

This clone was detected once. Here the CDR3 reads CATSRDRSSWGHTF. CDR3 nucleotide sequence: TGTGCCACCAGCAGAGATCGGTCCTCCTGGGGCCACACCTTC. The genes are TRBV15 and TRBJ1-2, with D perhaps TRBD1 (5 bases). CDR3 size: 14 residues. V lost 0 bases and J 12 bases, leaving 17 bases between the germline ends. Germline V gives CDR1 LNHNV, CDR2 YYDKDF (reference sequence).

This clone was detected once. V is TRBV2 and J is TRBJ2-2; 15 bases map to TRBD2. The CDR3 has 18 residues. Germline lookup yields CDR1 SNHLY and CDR2 FYNNEI. Losses at the gene ends were 5 bases for V and 3 bases for J; bases not matched to a gene: 7. As DNA, the CDR3 is TGTGCCAGCAGTCTCACCGGACTAGCGGGGGGGCACACCGGGGAGCTGTTTTTT. It specifies CASSLTGLAGGHTGELFF.

The gene calls are TRBV27 and TRBJ2-5, with TRBD2 matching over 10 bases. Germline loops: CDR1 MNHEY, CDR2 SMNVEV (reference sequence). This CDR3 comprises 17 residues. V was clipped by 1 base and J by 1 base; unmatched bases: 6. Here the CDR3 reads CASSLWSGLAVQETQYF. The CDR3 DNA reads TGTGCCAGCAGTTTATGGAGCGGACTAGCGGTCCAAGAGACCCAGTACTTC.

The table lists this clone with a few counts. The gene calls are TRBV9 and TRBJ1-3; D may be TRBD1 (5 bases). The CDR3 runs to 14 residues. V shed 0 bases and J shed 6 bases, with 10 bases lying between them. CDR1 is SGDLS, CDR2 YYNGEE, per germline. The CDR3 DNA reads as TGTGCCAGCAGCGTAGGTTGGGGGGTAAACACCATATATTTT. It translates to CASSVGWGVNTIYF.